Below, 30 T cell receptor beta chains from the same sample are listed, as sequenced in a study of CD8 T cells in ankylosing spondylitis (dated by TCRdb to between 2016 and 2019). Libraries were made using 5' RACE. Instrument on record: Illumina HiSeq 2500. TCRdb took the public reads, trimmed them with fastp at Q25, ran MiXCR for clone calling and kept in-frame beta chains. Each entry merges the rows of one CDR3 protein and shows their most common DNA and genes. Recorded for this sample are some 130,000 distinct CDR3 sequences; around 6.6% of them occurred a single time. In total, the top ten clones hold around 12% of the sample. Specimen: blood, either unsorted or a sorted T cell fraction (not recorded which). These receptors all stem from a female donor with ankylosing spondylitis or in good health (not recorded which).

The V gene is TRBV5-1, the J gene TRBJ2-7; D is possibly TRBD1 (5 bases). Germline loops: CDR1 SGHRS, CDR2 YFSETQ. Trimming removed 1 base at V and 7 bases at J, with 15 bases between. The length of the CDR3 is 14 residues. This CDR3 is CASSLSGRVWEQYF. The CDR3 region has the DNA TGCGCCAGCAGCTTGTCGGGCAGGGTCTGGGAGCAGTACTTC.

V and J are TRBV5-6 and TRBJ2-7; the D is unclear. Germline V gene sequence: CDR1 SGHDT, CDR2 YYEEEE. The CDR3 consists of 15 residues. V dropped 1 base and J dropped 0 bases, with 11 bases sitting between them. In nucleotides, the CDR3 is TGTGCCAGCAGCTTGATCGAACTGAGCTCCTACGAGCAGTACTTC. This translates into CASSLIELSSYEQYF.

At least ten counts were recorded for this clonotype. The V call is TRBV3-1, the J call TRBJ2-3; possible D gene TRBD1, 6 bases. This CDR3 is built from 18 residues. The V and J ends lost 4 bases and 0 bases respectively, with 20 bases between them. CDR1 is LGHDT and CDR2 is YNNKEL in the germline V gene (reference sequence). CDR3 sequence: CASSPQPVGAFSTDTQYF. CDR3 DNA sequence: TGTGCCAGCAGCCCGCAGCCGGTGGGGGCGTTTAGCACAGATACGCAGTATTTT.

This clonotype was counted ten times or more. CDR3: CAISESRGDTGELFF. The CDR3, as DNA: TGTGCCATCAGTGAGTCCCGGGGAGACACCGGGGAGCTGTTTTTT. This chain joins TRBV10-3 and TRBJ2-2; possibly TRBD2 for D (5 bases). Germline V gives CDR1 ENHRY, CDR2 SYGVKD. The ends were cut back, 0 bases at V and 3 bases at J, with 8 bases in the middle. The CDR3 runs 15 residues.

This clonotype was observed at least ten times. The gene calls are TRBV27 and TRBJ1-2; TRBD1 agrees at 10 bases. V lost 5 bases and J lost 7; bases outside the gene matches: 7. The CDR3 loop spans 14 amino acids. Germline V CDR1 and CDR2: MNHEY, SMNVEV (reference sequence). CDR3: CASSPPDRGAGYTF. CDR3 in DNA: TGTGCCAGCAGTCCCCCGGACAGGGGGGCTGGCTACACCTTC.

This clonotype was seen many times. The chain has TRBV7-2 and TRBJ2-1; a possible D gene is TRBD2 (5 bases). CDR1 and CDR2 from the germline V gene are SGHTA and FQGNSA. This CDR3 has 13 residues. Trimming removed 1 base at V and 7 bases at J, with 8 bases between. The CDR3 DNA is TGTGCCAGCAGCTTAGTTCCGGGGAATGAGCAGTTCTTC. Translation: CASSLVPGNEQFF.

This clonotype came up many times. The genes are TRBV7-8 and TRBJ2-7; D tentatively fits TRBD1 or TRBD2 (5 bases each). The V end lost 7 bases, the J end lost 1 base, and 17 bases lay between the germline ends. CDR3 length equals 15 residues. Germline V CDR1 and CDR2: SGHVS, FQNEAQ. The CDR3 sequence is CASIPGRLSSYEQYF. In DNA, the CDR3 is TGTGCCAGCATCCCGGGACGGCTAAGTTCCTACGAGCAGTACTTC.

This clonotype was counted ten times or more. V and J are TRBV29-1 and TRBJ1-3; D uncertain. Germline-derived CDR1 and CDR2 are SQVTM and ANQGSEA. The CDR3 totals 12 residues. The V gene lost 4 bases and the J gene lost 0 bases, with 4 bases spanning the gap. The CDR3 DNA reads TGCAGCGTTGTTTTCTCTGGAAACACCATATATTTT. Protein: CSVVFSGNTIYF.

Ten or more counts support this clonotype. The J gene is TRBJ1-1, the V gene TRBV6-5; D unclear. V was clipped by 5 bases and J by 1 base, with 11 bases between them. Germline CDR1 and CDR2: MNHEY and SVGAGI. There are 14 residues in the CDR3. This CDR3 reads CASSIDGGNTEAFF. The CDR3 DNA is TGTGCCAGCAGTATCGACGGAGGGAACACTGAAGCTTTCTTT.

This clonotype was seen at least ten times. This chain connects TRBV6-5 to TRBJ1-1; no definite D call. The CDR3 loop spans 16 amino acids. Trimming removed 0 bases from V and 1 base from J, with 12 bases in between. Germline V gives CDR1 MNHEY, CDR2 SVGAGI. The CDR3 nucleotides read TGTGCCAGCAGTTACTCTGTCACCATAGCGAACACTGAAGCTTTCTTT. Protein sequence: CASSYSVTIANTEAFF.

This clonotype has a count of ten or more. The chain has TRBV5-1 and TRBJ1-2, with 12 positions matching TRBD1. The germline gives CDR1 SGHRS, CDR2 YFSETQ. The CDR3 is 16 residues long. The V and J ends lost 4 bases and 5 bases, in that order; junction bases with no gene match: 9. CDR3 protein: CASSLGTGGVYYGYTF. CDR3 coding DNA: TGCGCCAGCAGCCTCGGGACAGGGGGCGTTTATTATGGCTACACCTTC.

This clonotype occurred many times. The V and J genes are TRBV20-1 and TRBJ2-7; maybe TRBD1 (6 bases). Trimming removed 4 bases from V and 5 bases from J, with 15 bases in between. In germline, CDR1 is DFQATT, CDR2 SNEGSKA (reference sequence). There are 13 residues in the CDR3. The CDR3 loop is CSATDTGSHEQYF. The CDR3 DNA is TGCAGTGCTACCGACACAGGGTCCCACGAGCAGTACTTC.

Ten or more counts support this clonotype. The chain couples TRBV6-2 or TRBV6-3 to TRBJ1-1; no clear D. In germline, CDR1 is MNHEY, CDR2 SVGEGT. Trimming stripped 2 bases from V and 3 bases from J, with 10 bases between. The CDR3 is 14 residues long. The CDR3 protein is CASSYRSLYTEAFF. DNA for the CDR3: TGTGCCAGCAGTTACCGGAGCCTCTACACTGAAGCTTTCTTT.

This clonotype was seen at least ten times. The V and J genes are TRBV18 and TRBJ1-1; perhaps TRBD1 as D (5 bases). The ends were cut back, 4 bases at V and 5 bases at J, with 14 bases in the middle. Germline CDR1 KGHSH, CDR2 LQKENI. The CDR3 is 14 residues long. CDR3 amino acids: CASSQGAEWTEAFF. The CDR3 nucleotides are TGTGCCAGCTCACAAGGGGCTGAGTGGACTGAAGCTTTCTTT.

This clonotype showed up many times. The rearrangement joins TRBV5-1 to TRBJ1-1, with TRBD1 identical over 9 bases. Looked up from germline, CDR1 is SGHRS and CDR2 is YFSETQ. This CDR3 is 16 amino acids long. The J segment lost 0 bases and the V segment lost 4 bases, leaving 7 bases of the junction unmatched. CDR3 region: CASSRTGTGLNTEAFF. For the CDR3, the DNA is TGCGCCAGCAGCCGGACCGGGACAGGGTTGAACACTGAAGCTTTCTTT.

This clonotype was observed at least ten times. The chain couples TRBV20-1 to TRBJ2-7; possible D gene TRBD2, 6 bases. The germline V gene has CDR1 DFQATT and CDR2 SNEGSKA (reference sequence). The CDR3 runs to 12 residues. The V gene lost 7 bases and the J gene lost 2 bases, with 12 bases spanning the gap. This CDR3 is CSGSGSTYEQYF. CDR3 in DNA: TGCAGTGGGTCCGGGAGCACCTACGAGCAGTACTTC.

Ten or more counts support this clonotype. J is TRBJ2-2 and V is TRBV4-3, with TRBD2 as a possible D gene (5 bases). Germline CDR1 is LGHNA and CDR2 is YSLEER. The CDR3 has 16 residues. V was cut by 3 bases and J by 4 bases, with 15 bases left in between. DNA for the CDR3: TGCGCCAGCAGCCACCACTTCTCGAGGGTCACCGGGGAGCTGTTTTTT. Translating it yields CASSHHFSRVTGELFF.

This clonotype was observed many times. The rearrangement uses TRBV28 and TRBJ2-3; no clear D. Germline values: CDR1 MDHEN, CDR2 SYDVKM. The CDR3 contains 13 residues. V dropped 11 bases and J dropped 0 bases, with 12 bases sitting between them. CDR3 amino acids: CAGRSISTDTQYF. DNA of the CDR3: TGTGCCGGAAGATCTATTAGCACAGATACGCAGTATTTT.

This clonotype came up a few times. J is TRBJ2-1 and V is TRBV12-3 or TRBV12-4; D unresolved. V was clipped by 0 bases and J by 8 bases, with 11 bases between them. The CDR3 is 14 amino acids. The CDR3 protein is CASSLAPVMDEQFF. The CDR3 nucleotides read TGTGCCAGCAGTTTAGCGCCGGTGATGGATGAGCAGTTCTTC.

Ten or more counts support this clonotype. This rearrangement joins TRBV12-3 or TRBV12-4 to TRBJ1-1; 8 bases are a match to TRBD1. V gave up 3 bases and J gave up 6 bases; unmatched junction bases: 3. The length of the CDR3 is 13 residues. The DNA of the CDR3 is TGTGCCAGCAGTTTCCTGGGACAGGCTGAAGCTTTCTTT. Its protein is CASSFLGQAEAFF.

This clonotype was seen at least ten times. This chain uses TRBV7-3 with TRBJ2-3; no clear D gene. The V gene lost 5 bases and the J gene lost 0 bases, with 9 bases spanning the gap. The CDR3 has 14 residues. CDR1 is SGHTA and CDR2 is FQGTGA in the germline V gene. CDR3 nucleotides: TGTGCCAGCAGCCCGGAACCTAGCACAGATACGCAGTATTTT. It yields the protein CASSPEPSTDTQYF.

This clonotype has ten or more counts. The chain combines TRBV4-3 with TRBJ1-1; D possibly corresponds to TRBD1 (6 bases). CDR3 length equals 13 residues. Germline V CDR1 and CDR2: LGHNA, YSLEER. Deletions cut 0 bases from V and 8 bases from J, with 10 bases between. CDR3 nucleotide sequence: TGCGCCAGCAGCCAAGATGGTGGGGGCGAAGCTTTCTTT. Its translation: CASSQDGGGEAFF.

This chain links TRBV7-2 with TRBJ1-1; perhaps TRBD1 as D (5 bases). CDR3 length: 14 residues. Trimming pared 1 base from V and 8 bases from J, leaving 14 bases between. Germline CDR1 reads SGHTA; CDR2 reads FQGNSA. CDR3 sequence: CASSLEGWGGEAFF. The CDR3 coding sequence is TGTGCCAGCAGCTTAGAGGGGTGGGGAGGGGAAGCTTTCTTT.

There are many counts of this clonotype. This chain links TRBV5-1 with TRBJ2-5, with D possibly called TRBD1 or TRBD2 (5 bases each). Trimming removed 4 bases at V and 5 bases at J, with 15 bases between. Germline lookup yields CDR1 SGHRS and CDR2 YFSETQ. This CDR3 is 14 amino acids long. CDR3 nucleotide sequence: TGCGCCAGCAGCCCCGGGCTAGAGGGGGAGACCCAGTACTTC. The encoded protein is CASSPGLEGETQYF. The full variable domain, with the rest looked up from reference TRBV5-1 and TRBJ2-5, is KAGVTQTPRYLIKTRGQQVTLSCSPISGHRSVSWYQQTPGQGLQFLFEYFSETQRNKGNFPGRFSGRQFSNSRSEMNVSTLELGDSALYLCASSPGLEGETQYFGPGTRLLVL.

This clonotype was counted many times. This chain uses TRBV2 with TRBJ2-7; D may correspond to TRBD1 or TRBD2 (5 bases each). V gave up 3 bases and J gave up 3 bases, with 12 bases separating them. This CDR3 is built from 14 residues. CDR1 and CDR2 (germline): SNHLY, FYNNEI. The CDR3 loop reads CASSDDGGYYEQYF. CDR3 in DNA: TGTGCCAGCAGTGACGATGGGGGTTACTACGAGCAGTACTTC.

This clonotype was detected many times. This chain connects TRBV7-2 to TRBJ2-1; no firm D call. The CDR3 is made up of 15 amino acids. V lost 3 bases and J lost 1, with 10 bases in between. The germline gives CDR1 SGHTA, CDR2 FQGNSA. CDR3 amino acids: CASSLDRQSYNEQFF. The CDR3 coding sequence is TGTGCCAGCAGCTTGGACCGACAATCCTACAATGAGCAGTTCTTC.

This clonotype was counted a few times. The V and J genes are TRBV24-1 and TRBJ2-5; TRBD2 matches at 9 bases. V was clipped by 3 bases and J by 5 bases; unmatched bases: 9. The CDR3 is made up of 16 amino acids. Germline V gene data show CDR1 as KGHDR and CDR2 as SFDVKD. This CDR3 is CATSDGLAGAIETQYF. In nucleotides, the CDR3 is TGTGCCACCAGTGATGGATTAGCGGGGGCGATTGAGACCCAGTACTTC.

This clonotype showed up just a few times. The rearrangement links TRBV30 to TRBJ2-5, with 7 nucleotides matching TRBD2. Germline trimming cut 0 bases from V and 5 bases from J; bases unmatched to any gene: 6. The CDR3 runs 14 residues. Germline assignment: CDR1 GTSNPN and CDR2 SVGIG (reference sequence). The CDR3 spells CAWSVRGLGETQYF. In nucleotides, the CDR3 is TGTGCCTGGAGTGTACGAGGACTAGGGGAGACCCAGTACTTC.

This sequence joins TRBV7-9 and TRBJ1-6, with D unclear. Germline CDR1 SEHNR, CDR2 FQNEAQ (reference sequence). Trimming took off 5 bases at V and 10 bases at J, with 9 bases between the two ends. The CDR3 consists of 12 residues. The DNA of the CDR3 is TGTGCCAGCAGCCCCTTGGTCTCACCCCTCCACTTT. Amino acids: CASSPLVSPLHF.

At least ten counts were recorded for this clonotype. The J gene is TRBJ2-5, the V gene TRBV20-1; D remains unclear. V dropped 5 bases and J dropped 5 bases, with 9 bases sitting between them. Germline V gives CDR1 DFQATT, CDR2 SNEGSKA (reference sequence). This CDR3 spans 11 amino acids. The CDR3 DNA reads as TGCAGTGCTGGACCGCCCGAGACCCAGTACTTC. This translates into CSAGPPETQYF.